One T cell receptor beta chain is described in this entry. Its target antigen remains unknown. Base qualities are not recorded, but no much larger clone differs from it by a single base. Including cysteine and phenylalanine, the CDR3 has 18 amino acids. The DNA shown is the 54-base CDR3, in frame from base 1. Each collaborating institution followed its own protocols to collect whole blood in K2EDTA tubes. For TCRbeta analysis, collaborators shipped samples as frozen whole blood, isolated PBMCs, or DNA extracted from either of those sample types. This specimen belongs to a study of blood T cell repertoires in COVID-19 (dated by TCRdb to between 2020 and 2021). Regarding the complete study: The collaborator samples originated in the United States, Italy and Spain and spanned the acute and convalescent phases of COVID-19. The prospective study material was composed of cDNA or gDNA derived from T cells, B-cell-depleted T cells, or PBMCs. Deeply sampled blood TCRbeta repertoires from subjects exposed to, actively infected with, or recovered from COVID-19 were included in the dataset. The repertoires were made available in a free public database intended to serve as a resource for research on the immune response to SARS-CoV-2. The samples were drawn from the first 160 participants of the ongoing ImmuneRACE study and from 1,254 subjects provided by 6 global collaborators. The sample metadata nearly always contained a de-identified subject ID, COVID-19 status, age in years and sex. HLA class I and class II types, where available, came from metadata supplied by the sample provider rather than from assay-based typing.

The research as a whole found: Clinical and demographic metadata were provided uncurated, with the amount varying by source and participant.

The immunoSEQ Assay, a bias-controlled multiplex PCR, was used to amplify TCRbeta CDR3 regions from genomic DNA. In the authors' own workflow: The number of nucleated cells in each sample was estimated by amplification of reference gene primers within the assay. Sequence reads were collapsed and filtered to measure the absolute abundance of every unique TCRbeta CDR3 rearrangement. For each sample, productive Simpson clonality was calculated as the square root of Simpson's diversity index over productive rearrangements. Entries here come from immuneACCESS through TCRdb and include only in-frame sequences with V and J called. Some clones fail to appear in such tables; in the studies checked, an unresolved V gene covers under half of the shortfall, and the cause of the remainder is unknown. V, J and clone size reflect that table, while D and trimming were determined from the DNA. This sample holds roughly 120,000 clones; around 78% were observed only once. Approximately 2.4% of the sample is taken by the ten largest.

Sequencing was done on a sample of peripheral blood. The origin of this receptor is a man in his sixties or seventies with acute or convalescent COVID-19. The V and J segments used are TRBV21-1 and TRBJ1-2; the table's D gene call, TRBD1, was not cross checked with the DNA. TRBV21-1 is labeled a pseudogene. CDR3 region: CASSTLRGRAVIGYGYTF. The DNA sequence is as follows: TGTGCCAGCAGCACTTTGAGGGGGCGGGCTGTCATAGGGTATGGCTACACCTTC.